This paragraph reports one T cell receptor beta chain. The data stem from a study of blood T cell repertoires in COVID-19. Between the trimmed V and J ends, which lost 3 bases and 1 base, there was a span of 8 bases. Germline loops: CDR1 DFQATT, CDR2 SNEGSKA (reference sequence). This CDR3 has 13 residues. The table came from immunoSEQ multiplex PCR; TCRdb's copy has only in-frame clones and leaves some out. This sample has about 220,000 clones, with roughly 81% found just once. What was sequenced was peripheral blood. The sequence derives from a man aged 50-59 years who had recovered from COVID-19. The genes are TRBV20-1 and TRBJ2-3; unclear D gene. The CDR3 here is CSASPSGTDTQYF. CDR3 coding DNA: TGCAGTGCTAGTCCCTCGGGCACAGATACGCAGTATTTT.